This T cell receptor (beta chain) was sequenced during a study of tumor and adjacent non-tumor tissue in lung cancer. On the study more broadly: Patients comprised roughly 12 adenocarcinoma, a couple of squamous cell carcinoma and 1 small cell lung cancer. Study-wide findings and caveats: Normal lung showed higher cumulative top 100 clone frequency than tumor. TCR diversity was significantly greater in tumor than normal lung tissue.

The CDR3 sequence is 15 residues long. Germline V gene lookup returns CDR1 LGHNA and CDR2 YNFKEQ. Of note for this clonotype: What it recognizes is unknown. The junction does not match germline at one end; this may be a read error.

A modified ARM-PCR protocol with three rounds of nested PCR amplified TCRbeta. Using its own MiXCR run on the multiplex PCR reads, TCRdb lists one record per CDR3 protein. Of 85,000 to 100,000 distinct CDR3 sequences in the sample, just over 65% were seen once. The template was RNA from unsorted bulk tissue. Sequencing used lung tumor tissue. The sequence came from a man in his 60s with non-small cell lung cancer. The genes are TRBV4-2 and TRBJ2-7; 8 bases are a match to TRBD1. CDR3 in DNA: TGTGCCAGTAGCCAACGGGGACAGGTTAGGGACGAGCAGTACTTC. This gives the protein CASSQRGQVRDEQYF.